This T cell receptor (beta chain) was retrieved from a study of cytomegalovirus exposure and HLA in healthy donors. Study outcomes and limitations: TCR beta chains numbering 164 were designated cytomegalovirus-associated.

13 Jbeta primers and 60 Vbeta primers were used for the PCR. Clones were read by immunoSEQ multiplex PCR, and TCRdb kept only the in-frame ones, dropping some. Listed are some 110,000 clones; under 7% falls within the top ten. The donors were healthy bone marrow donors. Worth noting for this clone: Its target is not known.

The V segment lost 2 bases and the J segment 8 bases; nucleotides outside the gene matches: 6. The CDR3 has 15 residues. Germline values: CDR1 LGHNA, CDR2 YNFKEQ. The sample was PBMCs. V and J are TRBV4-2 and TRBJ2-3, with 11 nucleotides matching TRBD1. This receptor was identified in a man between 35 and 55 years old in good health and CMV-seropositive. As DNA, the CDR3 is TGTGCCAGCAGCCAACCCGGGACAGGGGGAGGTACGCAGTATTTT. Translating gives CASSQPGTGGGTQYF.